This T cell receptor beta chain was sequenced for a study of T cell responses to AZD1222 COVID-19 vaccine. Overall study results and limits: Scientists sampled the repertoires only once the peak T cell response had passed. The donor cohort was predominantly white British with a female majority, and clonal diversity may have been underestimated. Researchers report vaccine-associated CD4 TCRs spanning spike, with dominance at 160-218 and 743-854.

Using immunoSEQ multiplex PCR, the repertoire was profiled, and TCRdb retains in-frame clones only, with some absent. The sample includes approximately 94,000 clones, about 89% of them seen just once. V was shortened by 2 bases and J by 2 bases, with 6 bases between the two germline ends. CDR1 is SEHNR, CDR2 FQNEAQ, per germline (reference sequence). The CDR3 is 13 amino acids. To note about this clone: The antigen remains unidentified.

The clonotype comes from an adult in good health. The sequences come from peripheral blood, collected on day 0 of MenACWY control vaccination. The chain combines TRBV7-9 with TRBJ1-1; D is uncertain. The CDR3 nucleotides read TGTGCCAGCAGCTTACCCCGAAACACTGAAGCTTTCTTT. Translating it yields CASSLPRNTEAFF. Based on the CDR3 plus reference TRBV7-9 and TRBJ1-1, the full variable domain is DTGVSQNPRHKITKRGQNVTFRCDPISEHNRLYWYRQTLGQGPEFLTYFQNEAQLEKSRLLSDRFSAERPKGSFSTLEIQRTEQGDSAMYLCASSLPRNTEAFFGQGTRLTVV.